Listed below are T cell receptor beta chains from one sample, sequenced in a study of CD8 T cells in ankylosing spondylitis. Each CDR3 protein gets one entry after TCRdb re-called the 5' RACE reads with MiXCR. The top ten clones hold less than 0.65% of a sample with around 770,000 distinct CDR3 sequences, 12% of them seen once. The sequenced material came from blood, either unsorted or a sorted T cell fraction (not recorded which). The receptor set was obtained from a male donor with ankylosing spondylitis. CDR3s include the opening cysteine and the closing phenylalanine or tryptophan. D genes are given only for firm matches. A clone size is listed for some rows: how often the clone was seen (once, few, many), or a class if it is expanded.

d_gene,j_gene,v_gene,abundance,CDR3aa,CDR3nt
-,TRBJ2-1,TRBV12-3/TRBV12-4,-,CASSPWGRPDSGEQFF,TGTGCCAGCAGCCCCTGGGGCAGACCCGATAGCGGTGAGCAGTTCTTC
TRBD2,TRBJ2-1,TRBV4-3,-,CASSQRTSGRANEQFF,TGCGCCAGCAGCCAACGGACTAGCGGGAGGGCCAATGAGCAGTTCTTC
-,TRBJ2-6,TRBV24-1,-,CATSNSGANVLTF,TGTGCCACCAGCAATTCTGGGGCCAACGTCCTGACTTTC
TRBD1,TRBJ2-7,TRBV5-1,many,CASSGGTGVDEQYF,TGCGCCAGCAGCGGAGGGACAGGGGTCGACGAGCAGTACTTC
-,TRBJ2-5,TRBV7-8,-,CASSPGLGWETQYF,TGTGCCAGCAGCCCCGGACTGGGATGGGAGACCCAGTACTTC
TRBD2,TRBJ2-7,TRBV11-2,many,CASSFQALAGGRSYEQYF,TGTGCCAGCAGCTTCCAAGCTCTAGCGGGAGGTCGCTCCTACGAGCAGTACTTC
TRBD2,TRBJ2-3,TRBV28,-,CASISGKRDTQYF,TGTGCCAGCATCAGCGGGAAGAGAGATACGCAGTATTTT
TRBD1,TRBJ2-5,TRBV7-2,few,CASSLGRGRGVETQYF,TGTGCCAGCAGCTTGGGAAGGGGGCGAGGGGTCGAGACCCAGTACTTC
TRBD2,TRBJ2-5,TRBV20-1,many,CSARDPSGGAETQYF,TGCAGTGCTAGAGACCCTAGCGGGGGGGCGGAGACCCAGTACTTC
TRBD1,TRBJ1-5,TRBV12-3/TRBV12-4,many,CASSFRGDGQPQHF,TGTGCCAGCAGTTTCAGGGGGGACGGTCAGCCCCAGCATTTT
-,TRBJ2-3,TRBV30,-,CAWTRGGRGADTQYF,TGTGCCTGGACGCGAGGGGGAAGGGGCGCAGATACGCAGTATTTT
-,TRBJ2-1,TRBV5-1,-,CASSSQGWEQFF,TGCGCCAGCAGCTCGCAGGGGTGGGAGCAGTTCTTC
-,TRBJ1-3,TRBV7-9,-,CASSFRAIYSGNTIYF,TGTGCCAGCAGCTTCAGGGCAATCTACTCTGGAAACACCATATATTTT
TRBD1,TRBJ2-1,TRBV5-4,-,CASNRGTGNGEQFF,TGTGCCAGCAACAGGGGGACAGGGAACGGTGAGCAGTTCTTC
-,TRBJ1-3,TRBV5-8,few,CASSLGAKNTIYF,TGTGCCAGCAGCTTGGGGGCTAAAAACACCATATATTTT
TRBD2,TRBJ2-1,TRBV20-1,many,CSANSLAGHNEQFF,TGCAGTGCTAACTCACTAGCGGGACACAATGAGCAGTTCTTC
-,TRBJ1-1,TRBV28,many,CASSASSYGKTEAFF,TGTGCCAGCAGTGCCAGCAGTTATGGGAAGACTGAAGCTTTCTTT